One and the same sample provided the 10 T cell receptor beta chains below, sequenced in a study of cytomegalovirus exposure and HLA in healthy donors. The PCR made use of 60 Vbeta and 13 Jbeta primers. Repertoires were generated with immunoSEQ multiplex PCR, while TCRdb's copy carries only in-frame clones and drops some. The data contain roughly 120,000 clones, roughly four fifths of them seen just once; the ten biggest clones take up around 10%. Material for sequencing was PBMCs. These receptor sequences come from a male donor in good health and CMV-seropositive.

The chain employs TRBV4-2 and TRBJ1-1; D unclear. The CDR3 is made up of 13 amino acids. Germline V gene data show CDR1 as LGHNA and CDR2 as YNFKEQ. V lost 0 bases to trimming and J lost 4 bases, with 6 bases between them. Written as DNA, the CDR3 is TGTGCCAGCAGCCAAGATGCGGCCACTGAAGCTTTCTTT. Encoded protein: CASSQDAATEAFF.

The V call is TRBV5-4, the J call TRBJ2-7, with D perhaps matching TRBD1 (7 bases). In germline, CDR1 is SGHNT, CDR2 YYREEE (reference sequence). V lost 4 bases to trimming and J lost 6 bases, with 17 bases between them. This CDR3 comprises 14 residues. CDR3 DNA: TGTGCCAGCAGCCGAGAGCACAGGGGACTCGAGCAGTACTTC. Amino acids: CASSREHRGLEQYF.

The chain employs TRBV7-2 and TRBJ2-7; TRBD2 matches at 12 bases. Germline V CDR1 and CDR2: SGHTA, FQGNSA. CDR3 length equals 15 residues. The J segment lost 5 bases and the V segment lost 6 bases, leaving 8 bases of the junction unmatched. The CDR3 sequence is CASSPSGRAFNEQYF. CDR3 nucleotide sequence: TGTGCCAGCAGTCCTAGCGGGAGGGCGTTCAACGAGCAGTACTTC.

This clone showed up just once. The chain couples TRBV6-5 to TRBJ2-5; 12 bases fit TRBD2. This CDR3 region has 14 residues. CDR1 MNHEY and CDR2 SVGAGI come from the germline V gene. Losses at the gene ends were 8 bases for V and 3 bases for J; bases not matched to a gene: 4. The CDR3 DNA reads as TGTGCCAGCCGCCGACTAGCGGGAGAAGAGACCCAGTACTTC. Translation gives CASRRLAGEETQYF.

This clone was seen just once. V and J are TRBV5-6 and TRBJ2-7, with D hard to call. The CDR3 spans 15 residues. Germline V lookup: CDR1 SGHDT, CDR2 YYEEEE. Trimming took 0 bases from V and 0 from J, leaving 10 bases between them. CDR3 coding DNA: TGTGCCAGCAGCTTGGTCGGTCTTAGCTCCTACGAGCAGTACTTC. Translated: CASSLVGLSSYEQYF.

The chain is built from TRBV5-4 and TRBJ2-3, with D perhaps matching TRBD1 (6 bases). The CDR3 runs to 13 residues. V lost 1 base and J 3 bases, leaving 6 bases between the germline ends. Germline loops: CDR1 SGHNT, CDR2 YYREEE (reference sequence). The DNA of the CDR3 is TGTGCCAGCAGCTTGCAGGGGACAGATACGCAGTATTTT. Translated: CASSLQGTDTQYF.

The chain uses TRBV4-1 and TRBJ2-5, with 11 nucleotides matching TRBD1. The CDR3 is 14 residues long. J lost 7 bases, V lost 7 bases, and 8 bases had no gene match. Germline loops: CDR1 MGHRA, CDR2 YSYEKL. The CDR3 reads CASTKGTGGATQYF. For the CDR3, the DNA is TGCGCCAGCACAAAAGGGACAGGGGGAGCGACCCAGTACTTC.

This clone appeared a single time. The V call is TRBV28, the J call TRBJ2-7, with 9 bases lining up with TRBD2. The length of the CDR3 is 14 residues. CDR1 is MDHEN, CDR2 SYDVKM, per germline. Losses at the gene ends were 2 bases for V and 10 bases for J; bases not matched to a gene: 9. The CDR3 sequence: CASSLVAGELGQYF. CDR3 nucleotides: TGTGCCAGCAGTTTAGTAGCGGGAGAATTGGGTCAGTACTTC.

The V call is TRBV9, the J call TRBJ1-5; no reliable D call. Looked up from germline, CDR1 is SGDLS and CDR2 is YYNGEE. The CDR3 is 13 residues long. Trimming cost V 2 bases and J 3 bases, with 6 bases left between them. The DNA for the CDR3 is TGTGCCAGCAGCGTGAGTAACAATCAGCCCCAGCATTTT. Encoded protein: CASSVSNNQPQHF.

The gene calls are TRBV6-5 and TRBJ2-7; 13 nucleotides line up with TRBD2. V was clipped by 4 bases and J by 4 bases; unmatched bases: 1. Germline CDR1 and CDR2: MNHEY and SVGAGI. This CDR3 spans 14 amino acids. For the CDR3, the DNA is TGTGCCAGCAGTTGGACTAGCGGGAGATACGAGCAGTACTTC. Protein: CASSWTSGRYEQYF.